The 4 T cell receptor beta chains below all came from one sample that was sequenced in a study of T cell clonality in common variable immunodeficiency (dated by TCRdb to 2014 to 2015). Library creation used the immunoSEQ multiplex PCR assay. Here the immuneACCESS table is served through TCRdb, limited to in-frame sequences with V and J called. Missing clones are a known gap in these copies; in checked studies unresolved V genes cover under half, and the rest lacks a known reason. This sample holds approximately 44,000 clones in total, without any singletons. The ten largest clones capture 8% to 13% of the sample. Source material: peripheral blood mononuclear cells. The receptors originated from a person between 18 and 75 years old in good health.

This clone was counted ten times or more. Read data end 3 residues before the CDR3 end; the end is taken from the germline J gene. This chain uses TRBV19 with TRBJ2-5, with TRBD1 matching over 10 bases. Trimming cost V 5 bases and J 5 bases; bases outside gene matches: 5. CDR1 LNHDA and CDR2 SQIVND come from the germline V gene (reference sequence). The length of the CDR3 is 14 residues. CDR3 bases read: TGTGCCAGTAGTTCGACAGGGGGCGGGGAGACC. This gives the protein CASSSTGGGET. The CDR3 in its entirety is CASSSTGGGETQYF.

This clone was seen at least ten times. Coverage ceases 3 residues before the CDR3 finishes, and the germline J gene fills in the end. The chain is built from TRBV2 and TRBJ1-2, with D maybe TRBD1 (5 bases). The CDR3 contains 14 residues. V was clipped by 5 bases and J by 4 bases, with 14 bases between them. CDR1 SNHLY and CDR2 FYNNEI come from the germline V gene. The CDR3 loop reads CASSPVPGGYGYTF. The sequenced part of the CDR3 DNA is TGTGCCAGCAGTCCCGTCCCGGGGGGCTATGGC.

This clone was recorded at least ten times. The read comes to an end 3 residues before the CDR3 does, leaving the germline J gene to fill in the end. The rearrangement joins TRBV18 to TRBJ1-3, with TRBD1 identical over 8 bases. The CDR3 consists of 13 residues. J was trimmed by 8 bases and V by 6 bases; bases with no gene match: 6. Germline CDR1 KGHSH, CDR2 LQKENI. The part of the CDR3 DNA that was read is TGTGCCAGCTCGCCGGACAGGGCAGACACC. As protein: CASSPDRADT. The complete CDR3 sequence is CASSPDRADTIYF.

In its sample, this clone was seen many times. The read falls 3 residues short of the CDR3 end, and the missing part is taken from the germline J gene. V and J are TRBV7-6 and TRBJ2-3; 13 bases agree with TRBD2. The CDR3 extends over 16 amino acids. CDR1 is SGHVS and CDR2 is FNYEAQ in the germline V gene. J was trimmed by 6 bases and V by 6 bases; bases with no gene match: 9. CDR3 amino acids: CASRSGTSGILDTQYF. The CDR3 DNA, read in part, is TGTGCCAGCAGATCGGGGACTAGCGGGATCCTTGATACG.